This TCR beta chain was found in a study of identifying expanded T cells in peripheral blood. Germline V lookup: CDR1 GTSNPN, CDR2 SVGIG (reference sequence). V was cut by 1 base and J by 0 bases, with 13 bases left in between. The CDR3 is made up of 15 amino acids. The assay was immunoSEQ multiplex PCR, and TCRdb's table has in-frame clones only and misses some. The sample consists of some 65,000 clones, approximately 80% of them appearing once. This clone showed up just a few times. This sequence was found in a person aged 18 to 69 in good health. The V call is TRBV30, the J call TRBJ2-7; D is perhaps TRBD1 or TRBD2 (5 bases each). The sample consisted of blood. CDR3 bases: TGTGCCTGGAGTGGGGGACCGGTGGGCTCCTACGAGCAGTACTTC. It specifies CAWSGGPVGSYEQYF.